The next 29 T cell receptor beta chains were all read from a single sample in a study of cytomegalovirus exposure and HLA in healthy donors. 60 Vbeta and 13 Jbeta primers were used in PCR. Measured with immunoSEQ multiplex PCR; TCRdb has only the in-frame clones, and not every one. This table has 65,000 to 80,000 clones, under 85% appearing once. Sample: PBMCs. The receptor set was obtained from a woman aged 35 to 49 in good health and CMV-seropositive.

V gene TRBV9 combines with J gene TRBJ2-6; 13 positions agree with TRBD2. The CDR3 totals 21 residues. V gave up 4 bases and J gave up 0 bases; unmatched junction bases: 13. The germline CDR1 and CDR2 sequences are SGDLS and YYNGEE. The CDR3 loop is CASSFPTRLAGGTSGANVLTF. CDR3 sequence (DNA): TGTGCCAGCAGCTTTCCTACTAGACTAGCGGGGGGAACCTCTGGGGCCAACGTCCTGACTTTC.

This clone came up a few times. The chain recombines TRBV4-3 with TRBJ1-1, with TRBD1 matching over 7 bases. Germline V CDR1 and CDR2: LGHNA, YSLEER. V shed 0 bases, J shed 1 base, and the junction held 2 bases outside the gene matches. This CDR3 spans 15 amino acids. CDR3 protein: CASSQDRTGNTEAFF. For the CDR3, the DNA is TGCGCCAGCAGCCAAGACCGGACAGGGAACACTGAAGCTTTCTTT.

This clone was recorded a few times. The chain joins TRBV19 to TRBJ2-2, with TRBD2 matching over 8 bases. The germline V gene has CDR1 LNHDA and CDR2 SQIVND (reference sequence). The ends lost 3 bases at V and 6 bases at J; junction bases unmatched: 6. The CDR3 consists of 15 residues. The CDR3 DNA reads as TGTGCCAGTAGTATTGAGCGGGGGTTCGCCGGGGAGCTGTTTTTT. It is translated as CASSIERGFAGELFF.

The genes are TRBV5-4 and TRBJ1-1; D not certain. The V end was cut by 4 bases, the J end by 2 bases, with 3 bases between. Germline-derived CDR1 and CDR2 are SGHNT and YYREEE (reference sequence). The CDR3 runs 11 residues. The CDR3 nucleotides are TGTGCCAGCAGCCAAAACACTGAAGCTTTCTTT. Protein sequence: CASSQNTEAFF.

This clone was counted once. The CDR3 nucleotides read TGCGCCAGCAGCCCTCAGGGACAGGGAGCCAAAAACATTCAGTACTTC. Protein product: CASSPQGQGAKNIQYF. The rearrangement joins TRBV4-1 to TRBJ2-4, with 9 bases identical to TRBD1. The V gene's germline CDR1 is MGHRA and CDR2 YSYEKL. This CDR3 is built from 16 residues. The V and J ends lost 4 bases and 0 bases, in that order; junction bases with no gene match: 4.

The sample holds a few counts of this clone. The chain carries TRBV21-1 and TRBJ1-6; no check of the table's D call, TRBD1, against the DNA was made. TRBV21-1 is assigned pseudogene status. The CDR3 extends over 15 amino acids. The CDR3, as DNA: TGTGCCAGCAGCGACACAGGGTTTGATAATTCACCCCTCCACTTT. Translating gives CASSDTGFDNSPLHF.

The chain joins TRBV20-1 to TRBJ2-1; TRBD1 is a possible D gene (6 bases). The V end lost 6 bases, the J end lost 8 bases, and 11 bases lay between the germline ends. The CDR3 spans 11 residues. Germline V CDR1 and CDR2: DFQATT, SNEGSKA (reference sequence). This CDR3 reads CSAAGVDEQFF. CDR3 coding DNA: TGCAGTGCGGCAGGGGTAGATGAGCAGTTCTTC.

The gene calls are TRBV28 and TRBJ1-1, with no clear D. Germline values: CDR1 MDHEN, CDR2 SYDVKM. The CDR3 consists of 11 residues. Trimming stripped 6 bases from V and 11 bases from J, with 13 bases between. CDR3 protein: CASSYDTAAFF. The CDR3 DNA reads TGTGCCAGCAGCTATGACACTGCGGCTTTCTTT.

The V call is TRBV4-1, the J call TRBJ2-7; D possibly corresponds to TRBD2 (5 bases). Trimming took off 6 bases at V and 6 bases at J, with 15 bases between the two ends. Germline values: CDR1 MGHRA, CDR2 YSYEKL. CDR3 size: 13 residues. The DNA for the CDR3 is TGCGCCAGCAGGGGCGAGGGCGAGGGCGAGCAGTACTTC. This translates into CASRGEGEGEQYF.

DNA for the CDR3: TGTGCCAGCAGTTCAACAGGGGGCGCGTTCGAAGCTTTCTTT. It codes for CASSSTGGAFEAFF. This chain connects TRBV7-2 to TRBJ1-1; 9 bases line up with TRBD1. The CDR3 contains 14 residues. V was pared by 6 bases and J by 8 bases, with 10 bases of the junction left unmatched. Germline values: CDR1 SGHTA, CDR2 FQGNSA. Together with reference TRBV7-2 and TRBJ1-1, the CDR3 gives the full variable domain: GAGVSQSPSNKVTEKGKDVELRCDPISGHTALYWYRQSLGQGLEFLIYFQGNSAPDKSGLPSDRFSAERTGGSVSTLTIQRTQQEDSAVYLCASSSTGGAFEAFFGQGTRLTVV.

The chain recombines TRBV11-3 with TRBJ2-1; 9 nucleotides align to TRBD1. J lost 5 bases, V lost 4 bases, and 3 bases had no gene match. The CDR3 spans 14 residues. The germline gives CDR1 SGHNT, CDR2 YENEEA. The CDR3 DNA is TGTGCCAGCAGCTCGGGACAGGGAAACAATGAGCAGTTCTTC. Amino acid sequence: CASSSGQGNNEQFF.

This chain uses TRBV2 with TRBJ1-4; 9 bases align to TRBD1. After removal of 5 bases from V and 8 bases from J, the junction contained 6 bases not matched to a gene. Germline V gene lookup returns CDR1 SNHLY and CDR2 FYNNEI. The CDR3 spans 14 residues. The CDR3 DNA follows: TGTGCCAGCAGTCCACAGGGGGCGCGGGAAAAACTGTTTTTT. Residues: CASSPQGAREKLFF. The full variable domain, completed using reference TRBV2 and TRBJ1-4, is EPEVTQTPSHQVTQMGQEVILRCVPISNHLYFYWYRQILGQKVEFLVSFYNNEISEKSEIFDDQFSVERPDGSNFTLKIRSTKLEDSAMYFCASSPQGAREKLFFGSGTQLSVL.

The chain joins TRBV6-6 to TRBJ2-7; TRBD1 matches at 11 bases. Germline V gene data show CDR1 as MNHNY and CDR2 as SVGAGI (reference sequence). J was trimmed by 6 bases and V by 6 bases; bases with no gene match: 4. The CDR3 sequence is 13 residues long. This CDR3 reads CASSPGTGGEQYF. The CDR3, as DNA: TGTGCCAGCAGCCCCGGGACAGGGGGCGAGCAGTACTTC.

The chain combines TRBV5-1 with TRBJ1-6; D may be TRBD1 (6 bases). Germline-derived CDR1 and CDR2 are SGHRS and YFSETQ. The CDR3 covers 18 residues. The V end was cut by 1 base, the J end by 1 base, with 15 bases between. CDR3: CASSLRGGGESYNSPLHF. The CDR3 nucleotides are TGCGCCAGCAGCTTGAGGGGGGGCGGAGAATCCTATAATTCACCCCTCCACTTT.

This chain connects TRBV5-1 to TRBJ1-5; D call uncertain. This CDR3 contains 15 residues. Germline V gene lookup returns CDR1 SGHRS and CDR2 YFSETQ. The germline V and J ends were trimmed by 4 bases and 6 bases, with 17 bases remaining between them. CDR3 nucleotide sequence: TGCGCCAGCAGCATCACCGGGTCTGGACTTCAGCCCCAGCATTTT. Its translation: CASSITGSGLQPQHF.

This CDR3 is CASSLHSRQETQYF. In DNA form, the CDR3 reads TGTGCCAGCAGCTTACACAGCCGCCAAGAGACCCAGTACTTC. The chain employs TRBV7-2 and TRBJ2-5; no reliable D call. There are 14 residues in the CDR3. Germline V CDR1 and CDR2: SGHTA, FQGNSA. Trimming took 2 bases from V and 1 from J, leaving 8 bases between them.

J is TRBJ1-1 and V is TRBV19; the match to TRBD1 covers 9 bases. There are 15 residues in the CDR3. Losses at the gene ends were 4 bases for V and 3 bases for J; bases not matched to a gene: 6. Germline values: CDR1 LNHDA, CDR2 SQIVND (reference sequence). DNA of the CDR3: TGTGCCAGTAGTACCCGACAGGGGGGGGACACTGAAGCTTTCTTT. Encoded protein: CASSTRQGGDTEAFF.

The chain joins TRBV5-6 to TRBJ2-5, with 10 positions matching TRBD2. Matching the DNA end better, TRBJ2-7 makes the J call doubtful. This CDR3 region has 14 residues. CDR1 and CDR2 (germline): SGHDT, YYEEEE. This CDR3 is CASSPGLANHEQYF. CDR3 nucleotides: TGTGCCAGCAGCCCGGGACTAGCGAATCACGAGCAGTACTTC.

The chain recombines TRBV4-3 with TRBJ1-1; D call uncertain. Looked up from germline, CDR1 is LGHNA and CDR2 is YSLEER. CDR3 length equals 13 residues. V was cut by 4 bases and J by 8 bases, with 14 bases left in between. The CDR3: CASSPVPIGEAFF. In DNA, the CDR3 is TGCGCCAGCAGCCCAGTCCCTATCGGGGAAGCTTTCTTT.

As regards this clone: Distinct nucleotide sequences in the sample also encode this CDR3. The chain couples TRBV6-6 to TRBJ1-5; 8 bases line up with TRBD1. The trim removed 7 bases at V and 4 bases at J, leaving 6 bases unmatched. This CDR3 spans 14 amino acids. Germline V gives CDR1 MNHNY, CDR2 SVGAGI (reference sequence). As DNA, the CDR3 is TGTGCCAGCATTCAGGGGGCGGGTAATCAGCCCCAGCATTTT. It yields the protein CASIQGAGNQPQHF.

This clone was counted only a few times. The J gene is TRBJ2-1, the V gene TRBV5-8; perhaps TRBD1 as D (5 bases). The CDR3 extends over 14 amino acids. V shed 4 bases and J shed 9 bases, with 17 bases lying between them. The germline CDR1 and CDR2 sequences are SGHTS and YDEGEE. The CDR3 nucleotides read TGTGCCAGCAGCCCCTGGACGTCGACAGTTGAGCAGTTCTTC. Translation gives CASSPWTSTVEQFF.

The rearrangement links TRBV19 to TRBJ1-4; 9 bases match TRBD1. V was pared by 4 bases and J by 3 bases, with 12 bases of the junction left unmatched. CDR1 and CDR2 from the germline V gene are LNHDA and SQIVND (reference sequence). The CDR3 runs 18 residues. CDR3 nucleotides: TGTGCCAGTAGTACCTTCCCGGGACAGGGACCGGCTAATGAAAAACTGTTTTTT. It codes for CASSTFPGQGPANEKLFF.

The chain carries TRBV11-1 and TRBJ1-6; D is uncertain. Germline CDR1 is SGHAT and CDR2 is FQDESV (reference sequence). The V gene lost 3 bases and the J gene lost 0 bases, with 9 bases spanning the gap. The CDR3 extends over 16 amino acids. CDR3 residues: CASSFYGGSYNSPLHF. DNA for the CDR3: TGTGCCAGCAGCTTTTACGGTGGCTCCTATAATTCACCCCTCCACTTT.

The V gene is TRBV7-3, the J gene TRBJ2-3; 10 bases are shared with TRBD2. V gave up 5 bases and J gave up 4 bases; unmatched junction bases: 6. This CDR3 has 15 residues. Per the germline V gene, CDR1 is SGHTA and CDR2 is FQGTGA. The DNA of the CDR3 is TGTGCCAGCAGCCTCATAGCGGGGGGACCAGATACGCAGTATTTT. It encodes CASSLIAGGPDTQYF.

This chain links TRBV6-5 with TRBJ2-1; weak D call: TRBD1 (6 bases). CDR1 is MNHEY, CDR2 SVGAGI, per germline. CDR3 length: 14 amino acids. Trimming left V 5 bases short and J 9 bases short, with 17 bases between. This chain's CDR3 is CASSRSTQGSEQFF. Here the CDR3 DNA reads TGTGCCAGCAGTCGCTCCACACAGGGATCTGAGCAGTTCTTC.

The sample holds a few counts of this clone. The V gene is TRBV28, the J gene TRBJ1-1; D is undetermined. The CDR3 covers 14 residues. V was shortened by 8 bases and J by 3 bases, with 16 bases between the two germline ends. Germline CDR1 MDHEN, CDR2 SYDVKM. The CDR3, as DNA: TGTGCCAGCGAGAGAAGATTGGTGGACACTGAAGCTTTCTTT. It yields the protein CASERRLVDTEAFF.

A few counts support this clone. This sequence joins TRBV28 and TRBJ2-7, with TRBD1 as a possible D gene (5 bases). The CDR3 spans 14 residues. The V gene's germline CDR1 is MDHEN and CDR2 SYDVKM. Trimming took off 6 bases at V and 5 bases at J, with 17 bases between the two ends. The CDR3 sequence is CASSPSAGFDEQYF. Here the CDR3 DNA reads TGTGCCAGCAGCCCCTCGGCAGGGTTCGACGAGCAGTACTTC.

The V gene is TRBV5-8, the J gene TRBJ1-1, with 8 bases identical to TRBD1. The J segment lost 9 bases and the V segment lost 4 bases, leaving 8 bases of the junction unmatched. Germline V lookup: CDR1 SGHTS, CDR2 YDEGEE. The CDR3 consists of 13 residues. The CDR3 spells CASSQGTGLQAFF. CDR3 nucleotides: TGTGCCAGCAGCCAAGGGACAGGCCTGCAAGCTTTCTTT.

The chain uses TRBV7-2 and TRBJ2-5; 8 nucleotides agree with TRBD2. CDR3 length: 14 amino acids. Germline trimming cut 9 bases from V and 5 bases from J; bases unmatched to any gene: 11. CDR1 SGHTA and CDR2 FQGNSA come from the germline V gene. The CDR3 sequence: CASQVTGGQETQYF. CDR3 DNA sequence: TGTGCCAGTCAGGTCACGGGGGGGCAGGAGACCCAGTACTTC.